These 31 T cell receptor beta chains originate from one sample sequenced in a study of blood T cell repertoires in COVID-19. This table comes from immunoSEQ multiplex PCR, and its TCRdb copy is limited to in-frame clones, with some not included. This sample carries tens of thousands of clones, about 90% of them seen once, and the ten largest clones take around 2%. The sequencing input was peripheral blood. Receptors were obtained from a human donor in a cohort sampled during active COVID-19.

The chain links TRBV6-5 to TRBJ2-5; D unresolved. Trimming removed 2 bases at V and 5 bases at J, with 12 bases between. This CDR3 is 14 amino acids long. CDR1 is MNHEY and CDR2 is SVGAGI in the germline V gene. The CDR3 region is CASSYRPGLETQYF. As DNA, the CDR3 is TGTGCCAGCAGTTACAGGCCAGGCTTGGAGACCCAGTACTTC.

V usage is TRBV7-9 and J usage is TRBJ2-1, with 8 bases aligning to TRBD2. V shed 5 bases and J 9 bases; nucleotides not matched to a gene: 12. This CDR3 comprises 15 residues. Germline assignment: CDR1 SEHNR and CDR2 FQNEAQ (reference sequence). The CDR3 sequence: CASSPGLALIGEQFF. In DNA form, the CDR3 reads TGTGCCAGCAGCCCAGGACTAGCTCTTATCGGTGAGCAGTTCTTC.

The chain combines TRBV19 with TRBJ2-7; 9 bases fit TRBD1. The CDR3 totals 14 residues. Losses at the gene ends were 4 bases for V and 6 bases for J; bases not matched to a gene: 7. The germline V gene encodes CDR1 LNHDA and CDR2 SQIVND (reference sequence). This CDR3 reads CASSTGQGPFEQYF. As DNA, the CDR3 is TGTGCCAGTAGTACGGGACAGGGCCCATTCGAGCAGTACTTC.

This chain joins TRBV5-1 and TRBJ1-2; possibly TRBD1 for D (6 bases). Germline V lookup: CDR1 SGHRS, CDR2 YFSETQ. This CDR3 region has 14 residues. The V gene lost 0 bases and the J gene lost 6 bases, with 12 bases spanning the gap. CDR3 sequence: CASSLAGGANGYTF. Written as DNA, the CDR3 is TGCGCCAGCAGCTTGGCGGGGGGCGCCAATGGCTACACCTTC.

V is TRBV24-1 and J is TRBJ2-5, with D perhaps matching TRBD1 (6 bases). CDR1 is KGHDR and CDR2 is SFDVKD in the germline V gene. This CDR3 is 15 amino acids long. The ends were cut back, 5 bases at V and 3 bases at J, with 15 bases in the middle. CDR3 region: CATSVLKAGEETQYF. CDR3 coding DNA: TGTGCCACCAGTGTCCTTAAGGCAGGGGAAGAGACCCAGTACTTC.

CDR3 coding DNA: TGTGCCAGCAGCTTTGGGACAGCCTATGGCTACACCTTC. It codes for CASSFGTAYGYTF. V is TRBV7-9 and J is TRBJ1-2; 7 bases align to TRBD1. CDR3 length equals 13 residues. In germline, CDR1 is SEHNR, CDR2 FQNEAQ (reference sequence). With V trimmed by 3 bases and J by 4 bases, 2 bases remained unmatched.

This clone was seen just once. CDR3 region: CASSLLSHSYNEQFF. CDR3 DNA sequence: TGTGCCAGCAGCCTACTTAGCCACTCCTACAATGAGCAGTTCTTC. The V call is TRBV7-2, the J call TRBJ2-1; D is unclear. This CDR3 region has 15 residues. The germline gives CDR1 SGHTA, CDR2 FQGNSA. The V end lost 5 bases, the J end lost 0 bases, and 11 bases lay between the germline ends.

This chain links TRBV11-2 with TRBJ1-5; 8 bases align to TRBD1. The CDR3 is made up of 14 amino acids. CDR1 and CDR2 from the germline V gene are SGHAT and FQNNGV. J was trimmed by 7 bases and V by 5 bases; bases with no gene match: 7. CDR3: CASSQTGARQPQHF. DNA of the CDR3: TGTGCCAGCAGCCAGACAGGGGCACGCCAGCCCCAGCATTTT.

The chain uses TRBV6-5 and TRBJ2-3, with 8 bases aligning to TRBD2. The V and J ends lost 6 bases and 3 bases, in that order; junction bases with no gene match: 5. The CDR3 is made up of 14 amino acids. CDR1 MNHEY and CDR2 SVGAGI come from the germline V gene. In DNA, the CDR3 is TGTGCCAGCAGGGGAGCGGGGGAAACAGATACGCAGTATTTT. This sequence encodes CASRGAGETDTQYF.

The rearrangement joins TRBV7-2 to TRBJ2-3; 7 bases agree with TRBD2. The V segment lost 5 bases and the J segment 6 bases; nucleotides outside the gene matches: 8. Germline lookup yields CDR1 SGHTA and CDR2 FQGNSA. The CDR3 is 14 residues long. The CDR3 nucleotides read TGTGCCAGCAGCGGAGCGGGGTCCTTGGATACGCAGTATTTT. Translated: CASSGAGSLDTQYF.

The chain links TRBV6-5 to TRBJ2-5; D unresolved. The CDR3 length is 11 residues. V gave up 6 bases and J gave up 5 bases, with 7 bases separating them. Per germline, CDR1 MNHEY and CDR2 SVGAGI. CDR3 sequence reads: CASSLGETQYF. The DNA of the CDR3 is TGTGCCAGCAGCCTGGGCGAGACCCAGTACTTC.

The J gene is TRBJ2-7, the V gene TRBV5-4; D may be TRBD2 (6 bases). Deletions cut 5 bases from V and 3 bases from J, with 15 bases between. Per the germline V gene, CDR1 is SGHNT and CDR2 is YYREEE (reference sequence). This CDR3 spans 14 amino acids. The CDR3 reads CASSLDLGGYEQYF. CDR3 bases: TGTGCCAGCAGTTTAGACCTGGGAGGCTACGAGCAGTACTTC.

This clone was seen only a few times. The rearrangement uses TRBV5-8 and TRBJ2-7, with D maybe TRBD1 (6 bases). CDR3 size: 13 residues. Trimming cost V 5 bases and J 5 bases, with 14 bases left between them. CDR1 is SGHTS and CDR2 is YDEGEE in the germline V gene. In nucleotides, the CDR3 is TGTGCCAGCAGGCTAGGGGGACGCCACGAGCAGTACTTC. Its protein is CASRLGGRHEQYF.

CDR3 sequence (DNA): TGTGCCAGCAGTCCGGAAATCAGGGGCTCAACTAATGAAAAACTGTTTTTT. Its translation: CASSPEIRGSTNEKLFF. The J gene is TRBJ1-4, the V gene TRBV28; the D gene is possibly TRBD1 (6 bases). This CDR3 has 17 amino acids. V lost 5 bases and J 0 bases, leaving 16 bases between the germline ends. Looked up from germline, CDR1 is MDHEN and CDR2 is SYDVKM. Full variable domain (outside the CDR3, taken from reference TRBV28 and TRBJ1-4): DVKVTQSSRYLVKRTGEKVFLECVQDMDHENMFWYRQDPGLGLRLIYFSYDVKMKEKGDIPEGYSVSREKKERFSLILESASTNQTSMYLCASSPEIRGSTNEKLFFGSGTQLSVL.

The chain joins TRBV18 to TRBJ2-7; 7 bases map to TRBD2. Germline CDR1 is KGHSH and CDR2 is LQKENI. After removal of 4 bases from V and 3 bases from J, the junction contained 9 bases not matched to a gene. The CDR3 totals 15 residues. The CDR3 DNA reads as TGTGCCAGCTCACTAGAGCGGGACGGACACTACGAGCAGTACTTC. Translated: CASSLERDGHYEQYF.

The chain has TRBV9 and TRBJ2-5; TRBD2 might be the D (6 bases). Trimming stripped 6 bases from V and 4 bases from J, with 16 bases between. CDR3 length equals 14 residues. The germline CDR1 and CDR2 sequences are SGDLS and YYNGEE. The CDR3 reads CASNAPTEGETQYF. The CDR3 nucleotides read TGTGCCAGCAATGCTCCGACGGAGGGAGAGACCCAGTACTTC.

The J gene is TRBJ2-7, the V gene TRBV28; 10 bases map to TRBD2. The germline V gene encodes CDR1 MDHEN and CDR2 SYDVKM. The CDR3 has 21 amino acids. The V segment lost 4 bases and the J segment 1 base; nucleotides outside the gene matches: 22. As DNA, the CDR3 is TGTGCCAGCAGTTATGGAATCAGTGATTTGGTTCTAGCGGGAGTTTCCTACGAGCAGTACTTC. Its translation: CASSYGISDLVLAGVSYEQYF.

The chain has TRBV18 and TRBJ2-1, with 9 bases fitting TRBD2. This CDR3 is built from 13 residues. Germline lookup yields CDR1 KGHSH and CDR2 LQKENI. V was pared by 3 bases and J by 9 bases, with 3 bases of the junction left unmatched. CDR3 loop: CASSPAGGPEQFF. CDR3 coding DNA: TGTGCCAGCTCACCCGCGGGAGGGCCTGAGCAGTTCTTC.

The sample holds a few counts of this clone. This rearrangement joins TRBV7-2 to TRBJ1-6; D is unclear. The CDR3 has 15 residues. Germline assignment: CDR1 SGHTA and CDR2 FQGNSA. Trimming stripped 5 bases from V and 9 bases from J, with 17 bases between. The CDR3 reads CASSPRSGNTSPLHF. CDR3 nucleotides: TGTGCCAGCAGCCCGCGGTCCGGGAATACTTCACCCCTCCACTTT.

The rearrangement uses TRBV4-1 and TRBJ2-2; no clear D. The CDR3 has 15 residues. CDR1 is MGHRA, CDR2 YSYEKL, per germline. Trimming cost V 6 bases and J 1 base, with 12 bases left between them. The CDR3 reads CASSRTPLNTGELFF. CDR3 in DNA: TGCGCCAGCAGTCGTACTCCTTTGAACACCGGGGAGCTGTTTTTT.

V and J are TRBV19 and TRBJ2-6, with D hard to call. Between the trimmed V and J ends, which lost 5 bases and 1 base, there was a span of 9 bases. Germline CDR1 and CDR2: LNHDA and SQIVND (reference sequence). The CDR3 totals 15 residues. The CDR3 DNA is TGTGCCAGTAGTCCACTGTTATCTGGGGCCAACGTCCTGACTTTC. As protein: CASSPLLSGANVLTF.

V gene TRBV10-3 combines with J gene TRBJ2-1; 8 positions match TRBD2. Germline V CDR1 and CDR2: ENHRY, SYGVKD. V gave up 0 bases and J gave up 9 bases; unmatched junction bases: 10. CDR3 size: 16 residues. The CDR3 coding sequence is TGTGCCATCAGTGAGTCAGGAGCGGGAGTACACGGTGAGCAGTTCTTC. It is translated as CAISESGAGVHGEQFF.

The rearrangement joins TRBV4-1 to TRBJ2-3; TRBD2 aligns across 8 bases. The germline gives CDR1 MGHRA, CDR2 YSYEKL. CDR3 length: 20 residues. The V gene end was trimmed by 0 bases and the J gene end by 2 bases; junction bases not matched to a gene: 16. The DNA for the CDR3 is TGCGCCAGCAGCCAAGAAGGGGCCCTAGAAGTAGCGGGATCCACAGATACGCAGTATTTT. As protein: CASSQEGALEVAGSTDTQYF.

The chain links TRBV19 to TRBJ1-1; 8 bases fit TRBD1. V was clipped by 1 base and J by 2 bases; unmatched bases: 9. Germline V CDR1 and CDR2: LNHDA, SQIVND (reference sequence). The CDR3 spans 17 residues. CDR3 region: CASSIVGQGRFNTEAFF. The CDR3 region has the DNA TGTGCCAGTAGTATAGTAGGACAGGGCCGTTTCAACACTGAAGCTTTCTTT.

The chain recombines TRBV28 with TRBJ2-7; possible D gene TRBD2, 7 bases. The CDR3 is 15 amino acids. Deletions cut 4 bases from V and 5 bases from J, with 18 bases between. Germline CDR1 MDHEN, CDR2 SYDVKM. CDR3 sequence (DNA): TGTGCCAGCAGTTCCAATTGGGGGGGCACAGACGAGCAGTACTTC. Protein: CASSSNWGGTDEQYF.

Here the CDR3 DNA reads TGTGCCAGCAGTTACCGGAACCCCGGGAGCTCACCCCTCCACTTT. Translated, it gives CASSYRNPGSSPLHF. The chain links TRBV6-2 or TRBV6-3 to TRBJ1-6; D is undetermined. Trimming shortened V by 2 bases and J by 10 bases, and 15 bases separated the two germline ends. The germline CDR1 and CDR2 sequences are MNHEY and SVGEGT. The CDR3 has 15 residues.

The chain recombines TRBV18 with TRBJ1-4; 8 bases are shared with TRBD1. V shed 8 bases and J 8 bases; nucleotides not matched to a gene: 7. Per the germline V gene, CDR1 is KGHSH and CDR2 is LQKENI. The CDR3 is made up of 13 amino acids. The CDR3 here is CASMTGAYEKLFF. CDR3 in DNA: TGTGCCAGCATGACAGGGGCCTACGAAAAACTGTTTTTT.

For the CDR3, the DNA is TGTGCCAGCAGTATCACTACAGGGGCTCAGCCCCAGCATTTT. Encoded protein: CASSITTGAQPQHF. This chain links TRBV6-5 with TRBJ1-5; 7 bases are a match to TRBD1. The CDR3 has 14 amino acids. V gave up 5 bases and J gave up 6 bases; unmatched junction bases: 7. Germline-derived CDR1 and CDR2 are MNHEY and SVGAGI.

The gene calls are TRBV5-1 and TRBJ2-5, with 9 nucleotides matching TRBD2. The CDR3 contains 13 residues. The germline V gene has CDR1 SGHRS and CDR2 YFSETQ. V was pared by 0 bases and J by 10 bases, with 4 bases of the junction left unmatched. CDR3 region: CASSLASGALQYF. The DNA of the CDR3 is TGCGCCAGCAGCTTGGCTAGCGGGGCTCTCCAGTACTTC.

The genes are TRBV30 and TRBJ1-6, with 11 bases aligning to TRBD1. This CDR3 has 14 amino acids. V shed 5 bases, J shed 7 bases, and the junction held 4 bases outside the gene matches. Germline assignment: CDR1 GTSNPN and CDR2 SVGIG (reference sequence). CDR3 residues: CAWGGQGGNSPLHF. DNA for the CDR3: TGTGCCTGGGGGGGACAGGGGGGCAATTCACCCCTCCACTTT.

V usage is TRBV5-1 and J usage is TRBJ1-4; no definite D call. Trimming took off 0 bases at V and 7 bases at J, with 13 bases between the two ends. CDR3 length equals 15 residues. Germline CDR1 reads SGHRS; CDR2 reads YFSETQ. CDR3 region: CASSLGVSAGEKLFF. The DNA of the CDR3 is TGCGCCAGCAGCTTGGGAGTTTCCGCCGGTGAAAAACTGTTTTTT.